This T cell receptor (beta chain) was profiled in a study of preoperative IRX-2 immunotherapy in early breast cancer. Treatment: preoperative locoregional IRX-2 cytokine immunotherapy. Samples came from a phase Ib trial of preoperative locoregional IRX-2 cytokine immunotherapy. Assay used: immunoSEQ multiplex PCR; TCRdb lists only in-frame clones, some missing. The sample carries 35,000 to 45,000 clones, roughly 80% recorded once. Trimming took 3 bases from V and 3 from J; bases not matched to a gene: 5. Germline CDR1 reads SGHNT; CDR2 reads YENEEA. This CDR3 contains 15 residues. The chain recombines TRBV11-3 with TRBJ1-1; 9 positions agree with TRBD1. The sample here was lymph node tissue, taken after IRX-2 immunotherapy. This clonotype originated in a human donor with breast cancer. This chain's CDR3 is CASSLFRTGDTEAFF. The DNA of the CDR3 is TGTGCCAGCAGCTTGTTCAGGACAGGGGACACTGAAGCTTTCTTT. The full variable domain, with the rest looked up from reference TRBV11-3 and TRBJ1-1, is EAGVVQSPRYKIIEKKQPVAFWCNPISGHNTLYWYLQNLGQGPELLIRYENEEAVDDSQLPKDRFSAERLKGVDSTLKIQPAELGDSAVYLCASSLFRTGDTEAFFGQGTRLTVV.